The subject of this entry is one TCR beta chain. The antigen is unknown. The sample originates from a study of PD-1 blockade in classical Hodgkin lymphoma. Findings of the study overall: It was among complete responders that baseline diversity resembled that of newly diagnosed patients. TCR diversity rose significantly by C4D1 in CD4+ but not CD8+ cells. Exclusion was the outcome for patients who began nivolumab under 1 year after ASCT. Newly diagnosed patients had baseline TCR diversity that was reportedly lower than that of healthy donors.

Time point reported: cycle 4 day 1 (C4D1), after five to seven weeks of nivolumab. With no exception, relapse followed autologous stem cell transplantation in all patients, and brentuximab vedotin exposure varied. CD4+ T cells were purified from thawed PBMCs by negative selection. Clones were read by immunoSEQ multiplex PCR, and TCRdb kept only the in-frame ones, dropping some. The data hold 25,000 to 30,000 clones, with about 88% observed a single time. CDR1 is MNHNS and CDR2 is SASEGT in the germline V gene. The CDR3 runs to 12 residues. V lost 6 bases and J 1 base, leaving 6 bases between the germline ends.

The sample was CD4+ T cells from blood, taken before the fourth cycle of nivolumab. This clonotype originated in a human donor with classical Hodgkin lymphoma. This rearrangement joins TRBV6-1 to TRBJ2-5; no definite D call. The DNA of the CDR3 is TGTGCCAGCAGCCCCCCCCAAGAGACCCAGTACTTC. Encoded protein: CASSPPQETQYF.